The 2 T cell receptor beta chains below all came from one sample that was sequenced in a study of blood T cell repertoires in COVID-19. Assay used: immunoSEQ multiplex PCR; TCRdb lists only in-frame clones, some missing. The sample has 200,000 to 250,000 clones, 86% seen once. What was sequenced was PBMCs or T cells enriched from blood (not recorded which). All receptors come from a woman between 35 and 50 years old with acute COVID-19.

This clone was observed a single time. The J gene is TRBJ2-7, the V gene TRBV19; D is undetermined. The germline gives CDR1 LNHDA, CDR2 SQIVND (reference sequence). The CDR3 covers 15 residues. V was shortened by 5 bases and J by 4 bases, with 18 bases between the two germline ends. CDR3 sequence reads: CASSPGVSSNYEQYF. The CDR3 DNA sequence: TGTGCCAGTAGTCCGGGTGTTTCATCCAATTACGAGCAGTACTTC.

This chain uses TRBV19 with TRBJ2-1, with D possibly matching TRBD2 (5 bases). Germline loops: CDR1 LNHDA, CDR2 SQIVND (reference sequence). The CDR3 extends over 14 amino acids. Trimming shortened V by 5 bases and J by 6 bases, and 14 bases separated the two germline ends. This CDR3 is CASSESGPLNEQFF. CDR3 DNA: TGTGCCAGTAGTGAGAGCGGCCCTCTCAATGAGCAGTTCTTC.